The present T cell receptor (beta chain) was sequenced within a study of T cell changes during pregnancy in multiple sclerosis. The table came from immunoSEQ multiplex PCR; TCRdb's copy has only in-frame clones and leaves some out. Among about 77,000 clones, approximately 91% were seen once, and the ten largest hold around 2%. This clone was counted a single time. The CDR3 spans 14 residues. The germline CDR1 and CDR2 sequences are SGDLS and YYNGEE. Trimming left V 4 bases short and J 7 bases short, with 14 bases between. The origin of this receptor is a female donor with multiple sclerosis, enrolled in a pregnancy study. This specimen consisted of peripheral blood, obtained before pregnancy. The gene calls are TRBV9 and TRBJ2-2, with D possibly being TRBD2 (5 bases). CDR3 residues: CASSPQTIYGELFF. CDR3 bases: TGTGCCAGCAGCCCCCAGACTATTTACGGGGAGCTGTTTTTT. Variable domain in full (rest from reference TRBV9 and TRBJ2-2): DSGVTQTPKHLITATGQRVTLRCSPRSGDLSVYWYQQSLDQGLQFLIQYYNGEERAKGNILERFSAQQFPDLHSELNLSSLELGDSALYFCASSPQTIYGELFFGEGSRLTVL.